At least ten counts were recorded for the clone carrying this T cell receptor beta chain. What it binds is unknown. Using a J-beta primer mix together with a sample-barcoded 5' primer, a second PCR was run for roughly 6 to 11 cycles. Tagging of each cDNA molecule was performed by a template-switch adaptor with 12 random nucleotides. MiXCR was run by TCRdb on the 5' RACE reads, yielding one entry per CDR3 protein. The sample contains fewer than 800,000 distinct CDR3 sequences, 32% of which appear only once. Germline-derived CDR1 and CDR2 are MNHNS and SASEGT. This CDR3 is built from 17 residues. Between the trimmed V and J ends, which lost 6 bases and 3 bases, there was a span of 22 bases. This sample is part of a study of blood T cells in healthy people across ages. Study outcomes and limitations: Roughly linear declines in TCR beta diversity per million T cells occurred with age. Shifts in expanded clonotypes may have been confounded by donor CMV status, which was unknown.

Sequenced: blood. V is TRBV6-1 and J is TRBJ2-3, with a tentative D call TRBD2 (6 bases). The source is a woman aged 80 or over in good health. CDR3 sequence (DNA): TGTGCCAGCAGCCCAAGGCGGGCGGGATCTTTAACAGATACGCAGTATTTT. Its translation is CASSPRRAGSLTDTQYF.